What follows are 16 T cell receptor beta chains derived from one specimen sequenced in a study of cytomegalovirus exposure and HLA in healthy donors. Researchers ran the PCR with 60 Vbeta and 13 Jbeta primers. Using immunoSEQ multiplex PCR, the repertoire was profiled, and TCRdb retains in-frame clones only, with some absent. Its table records 200,000 to 250,000 clones. Sequences were obtained from PBMCs. The source of these receptors is a woman aged 25 to 39 in good health and CMV-seropositive.

The chain combines TRBV19 with TRBJ2-7, with 7 bases aligning to TRBD1. Trimming at V came to 9 bases and at J to 3 bases, leaving 8 bases not matched to a gene. The CDR3 contains 13 residues. Germline assignment: CDR1 LNHDA and CDR2 SQIVND (reference sequence). As DNA, the CDR3 is TGTGCCAGCGCGGACAGGACATACTACGAGCAGTACTTC. Its protein is CASADRTYYEQYF.

The J gene is TRBJ2-7, the V gene TRBV19; 9 nucleotides align to TRBD1. The CDR3 is made up of 17 amino acids. Germline-derived CDR1 and CDR2 are LNHDA and SQIVND (reference sequence). V was pared by 3 bases and J by 3 bases, with 12 bases of the junction left unmatched. The CDR3 reads CASSITAFGQGNYEQYF. The CDR3 DNA reads as TGTGCCAGTAGTATCACGGCATTTGGACAGGGGAACTACGAGCAGTACTTC.

The CDR3 DNA sequence: TGTGCCAGCAGCTCTCACCCGGGACAGGGACAGGGCTACACCTTC. Protein: CASSSHPGQGQGYTF. V gene TRBV5-6 combines with J gene TRBJ1-2, with TRBD1 matching over 9 bases. CDR1 and CDR2 (germline): SGHDT, YYEEEE. The CDR3 has 15 amino acids. With V trimmed by 3 bases and J by 8 bases, 11 bases remained unmatched.

For the CDR3, the DNA is TGTGCCAGCAGTGGTGGGGGCCAGCGATCAGCTTTCTTT. It translates to CASSGGGQRSAFF. The chain is built from TRBV2 and TRBJ1-1, with TRBD1 as a possible D gene (6 bases). Trimming shortened V by 4 bases and J by 10 bases, and 16 bases separated the two germline ends. Germline V gives CDR1 SNHLY, CDR2 FYNNEI. CDR3 length: 13 residues.

The gene calls are TRBV6-6 and TRBJ1-3; possibly TRBD1 for D (6 bases). CDR3 length: 16 residues. The germline gives CDR1 MNHNY, CDR2 SVGAGI (reference sequence). Between the trimmed V and J ends, which lost 0 bases and 5 bases, there was a span of 14 bases. The CDR3 loop reads CASSYSGHRVRNTIYF. The DNA for the CDR3 is TGTGCCAGCAGTTACTCGGGCCACAGGGTTCGAAACACCATATATTTT.

The chain joins TRBV10-1 to TRBJ2-1; possible D gene TRBD2, 6 bases. The V and J ends lost 4 bases and 7 bases respectively, with 14 bases between them. In germline, CDR1 is WNHNN, CDR2 SYGVQD (reference sequence). The CDR3 totals 14 residues. The CDR3 DNA is TGCGCCAGCAGTGCGTCGACTAGGAGGAATGAGCAGTTCTTC. Protein: CASSASTRRNEQFF.

The rearrangement links TRBV2 to TRBJ2-7; 8 nucleotides line up with TRBD1. With 3 bases clipped from V and 1 base from J, the junction kept 2 bases outside the gene matches. The CDR3 covers 14 residues. Germline V gene data show CDR1 as SNHLY and CDR2 as FYNNEI. CDR3 sequence (DNA): TGTGCCAGCAGTGACTGGACAGGGTCCTACGAGCAGTACTTC. This sequence encodes CASSDWTGSYEQYF.

Comment on this clone: The junction departs from germline at one end; a sequencing error may be responsible. J is TRBJ2-7 and V is TRBV6-1; 9 bases agree with TRBD1. Germline assignment: CDR1 MNHNS and CDR2 SASEGT. CDR3 length equals 12 residues. CDR3 in amino acids: CASSEPGTGNRF. CDR3 DNA: TGTGCCAGCTCCGAACCCGGGACAGGGAATCGGTTC.

J is TRBJ2-7 and V is TRBV27, with D perhaps TRBD2 (6 bases). Trimming stripped 5 bases from V and 3 bases from J, with 17 bases between. This CDR3 region has 15 residues. Looked up from germline, CDR1 is MNHEY and CDR2 is SMNVEV (reference sequence). The CDR3 loop is CASSGNSGSFYEQYF. For the CDR3, the DNA is TGTGCCAGCAGTGGAAATAGCGGATCATTCTACGAGCAGTACTTC.

The rearrangement links TRBV5-1 to TRBJ2-7; D possibly corresponds to TRBD2 (7 bases). This CDR3 spans 16 amino acids. V lost 0 bases and J lost 3, with 16 bases in between. Germline lookup yields CDR1 SGHRS and CDR2 YFSETQ. The CDR3 DNA reads as TGCGCCAGCAGCTTGGGAGGCCGGGGGGCCAACTACGAGCAGTACTTC. Translation gives CASSLGGRGANYEQYF.

The chain links TRBV9 to TRBJ1-4; D gene unclear. Trimming pared 3 bases from V and 2 bases from J, leaving 5 bases between. The length of the CDR3 is 13 residues. The germline V gene encodes CDR1 SGDLS and CDR2 YYNGEE. The CDR3 spells CASSGRTNEKLFF. The DNA of the CDR3 is TGTGCCAGCAGCGGTCGGACTAATGAAAAACTGTTTTTT.

The J gene is TRBJ2-7, the V gene TRBV6-5; tentatively, D is TRBD1 (6 bases). Germline V gene lookup returns CDR1 MNHEY and CDR2 SVGAGI. Deletions cut 3 bases from V and 2 bases from J, with 14 bases between. There are 15 residues in the CDR3. CDR3 sequence (DNA): TGTGCCAGCAGTTATTCCAGGACAGCACCCTACGAGCAGTACTTC. Protein: CASSYSRTAPYEQYF.

This sequence joins TRBV5-1 and TRBJ2-1; D is undetermined. The CDR3 loop spans 12 amino acids. Per the germline V gene, CDR1 is SGHRS and CDR2 is YFSETQ. Deletions cut 0 bases from V and 10 bases from J, with 8 bases between. In DNA form, the CDR3 reads TGCGCCAGCAGCTTGGGTCTGAGAGAGCAGTTCTTC. Encoded protein: CASSLGLREQFF.

The CDR3 DNA reads as TGTGCCAGCTCACTTGGGACAGGTGGAGATACGCAGTATTTT. Translated, it gives CASSLGTGGDTQYF. The rearrangement joins TRBV18 to TRBJ2-3; 8 bases are a match to TRBD1. The V gene's germline CDR1 is KGHSH and CDR2 LQKENI. This CDR3 contains 14 residues. V lost 4 bases, J lost 5 bases, and 5 bases stayed unmatched.

The V call is TRBV9, the J call TRBJ2-3; perhaps TRBD2 as D (5 bases). Germline assignment: CDR1 SGDLS and CDR2 YYNGEE. Trimming removed 3 bases at V and 0 bases at J, with 14 bases between. This CDR3 spans 16 amino acids. The CDR3, as DNA: TGTGCCAGCAGCGCCAACATCCGGGGTAGCACAGATACGCAGTATTTT. It is translated as CASSANIRGSTDTQYF.

V is TRBV29-1 and J is TRBJ2-3; TRBD2 matches at 9 bases. Losses at the gene ends were 4 bases for V and 6 bases for J; bases not matched to a gene: 11. Germline CDR1 reads SQVTM; CDR2 reads ANQGSEA. This CDR3 is built from 15 residues. The CDR3 region is CSVGGLAGRSDTQYF. The CDR3 DNA reads as TGCAGCGTTGGAGGGCTAGCGGGAAGGTCGGATACGCAGTATTTT.